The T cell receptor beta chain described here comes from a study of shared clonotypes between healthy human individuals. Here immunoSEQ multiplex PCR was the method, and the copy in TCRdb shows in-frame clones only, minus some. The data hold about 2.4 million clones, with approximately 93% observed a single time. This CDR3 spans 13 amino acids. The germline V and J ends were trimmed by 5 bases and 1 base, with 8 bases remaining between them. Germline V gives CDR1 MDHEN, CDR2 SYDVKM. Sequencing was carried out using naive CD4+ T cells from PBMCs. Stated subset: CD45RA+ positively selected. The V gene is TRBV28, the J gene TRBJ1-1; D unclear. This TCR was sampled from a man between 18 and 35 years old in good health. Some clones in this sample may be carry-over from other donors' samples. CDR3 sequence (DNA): TGTGCCAGCAGTCAGACACCGAACACTGAAGCTTTCTTT. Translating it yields CASSQTPNTEAFF.